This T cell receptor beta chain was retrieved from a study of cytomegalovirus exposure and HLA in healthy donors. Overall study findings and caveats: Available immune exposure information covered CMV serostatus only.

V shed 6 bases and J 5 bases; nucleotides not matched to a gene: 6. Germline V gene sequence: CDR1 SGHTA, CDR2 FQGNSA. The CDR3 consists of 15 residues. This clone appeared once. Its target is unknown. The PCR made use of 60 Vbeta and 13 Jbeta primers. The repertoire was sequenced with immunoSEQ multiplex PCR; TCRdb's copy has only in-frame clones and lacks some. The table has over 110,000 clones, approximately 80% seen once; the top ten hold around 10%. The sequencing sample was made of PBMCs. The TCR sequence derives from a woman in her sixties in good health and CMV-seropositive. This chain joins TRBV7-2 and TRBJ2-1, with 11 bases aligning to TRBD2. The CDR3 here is CASRKGLAVNNEQFF. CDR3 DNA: TGTGCCAGCAGAAAGGGACTAGCGGTCAACAATGAGCAGTTCTTC. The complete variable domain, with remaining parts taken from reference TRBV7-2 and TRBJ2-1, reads GAGVSQSPSNKVTEKGKDVELRCDPISGHTALYWYRQSLGQGLEFLIYFQGNSAPDKSGLPSDRFSAERTGGSVSTLTIQRTQQEDSAVYLCASRKGLAVNNEQFFGPGTRLTVL.